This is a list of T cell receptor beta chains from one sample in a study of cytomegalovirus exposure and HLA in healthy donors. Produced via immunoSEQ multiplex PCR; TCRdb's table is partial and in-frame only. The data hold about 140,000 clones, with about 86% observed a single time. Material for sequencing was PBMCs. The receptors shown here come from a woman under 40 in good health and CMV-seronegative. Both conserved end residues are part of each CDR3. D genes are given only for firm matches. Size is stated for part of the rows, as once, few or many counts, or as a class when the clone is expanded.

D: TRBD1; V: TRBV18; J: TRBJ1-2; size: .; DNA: TGTGCCAGCTCACCGTCTTGGGGACAGGGGGCGACCAGGGGCGGCTACACCTTC; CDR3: CASSPSWGQGATRGGYTF
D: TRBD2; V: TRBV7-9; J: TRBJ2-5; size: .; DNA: TGTGCCAGCAGCCCCGGTAGCGGGGGGGCCCAAGAGACCCAGTACTTC; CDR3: CASSPGSGGAQETQYF
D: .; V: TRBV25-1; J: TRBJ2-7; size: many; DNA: TGTGCCAGCAGTGACTCCCGACGGACTTCCACCTACGAGCAGTACTTC; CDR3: CASSDSRRTSTYEQYF
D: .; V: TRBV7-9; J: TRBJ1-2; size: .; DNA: TGTGCCAGCGCCCCAGGGGTGCATGGCTACACCTTC; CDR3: CASAPGVHGYTF
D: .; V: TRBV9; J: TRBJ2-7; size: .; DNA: TGTGCCAGCTCCCCGGACAGCTCCTACGAGCAGTACTTC; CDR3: CASSPDSSYEQYF
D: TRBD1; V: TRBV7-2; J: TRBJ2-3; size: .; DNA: TGTGCCAGCAGCTTAGCTCGGACAGGGGGACATACGCAGTATTTT; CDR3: CASSLARTGGHTQYF
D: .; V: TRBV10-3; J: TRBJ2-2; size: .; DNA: TGTGCCATCTACGTAGTTCGGGGTACCAACGGGGAGCTGTTTTTT; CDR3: CAIYVVRGTNGELFF
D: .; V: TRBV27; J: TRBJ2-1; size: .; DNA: TGTGCCAGCAGGGGACTCTCCTACAATGAGCAGTTCTTC; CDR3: CASRGLSYNEQFF
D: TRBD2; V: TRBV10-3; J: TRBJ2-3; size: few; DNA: TGTGCCATCAGAGAGGAGCGGGAGAGGGGGGCAGATACGCAGTATTTT; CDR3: CAIREERERGADTQYF
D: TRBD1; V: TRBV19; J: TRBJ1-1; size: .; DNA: TGTGCCAGTAGCCTCGACGGGGACAGGGGGAACACTGAAGCTTTCTTT; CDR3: CASSLDGDRGNTEAFF
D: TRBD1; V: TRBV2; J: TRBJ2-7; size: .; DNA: TGTGCCAGCGGGATTGGGACAGTCTCCTACGAGCAGTACTTC; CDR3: CASGIGTVSYEQYF
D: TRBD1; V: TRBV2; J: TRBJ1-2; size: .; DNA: TGTGCCAGCAGTGGGACAGGAACGTTGACCTATGGCTACACCTTC; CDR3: CASSGTGTLTYGYTF
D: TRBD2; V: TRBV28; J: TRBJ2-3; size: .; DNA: TGTGCCAGCAGCGGAGCGGGAGCGGGCACAGATACGCAGTATTTT; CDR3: CASSGAGAGTDTQYF
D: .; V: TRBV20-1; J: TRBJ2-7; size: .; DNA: TGCAGTGCTAGTCCGGCCTACGAGCAGTACTTC; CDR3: CSASPAYEQYF
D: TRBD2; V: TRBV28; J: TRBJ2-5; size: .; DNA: TGTGCCAGCAGTTCCCCAGGACTAGCGGAGACCCAGTACTTC; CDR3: CASSSPGLAETQYF
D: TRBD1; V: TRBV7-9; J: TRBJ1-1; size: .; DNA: TGTGCCAGCAGCTTAGGGACAGGGACAGAAGCTTTCTTT; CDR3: CASSLGTGTEAFF
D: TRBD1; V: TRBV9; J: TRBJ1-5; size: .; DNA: TGTGCCAGCAGCGTAGGAGGGGGCAGAAATCAGCCCCAGCATTTT; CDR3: CASSVGGGRNQPQHF
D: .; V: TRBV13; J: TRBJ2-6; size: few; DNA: TGTGCCAGCAGCTTTGAAGGATGGGGCAACTCTGGGGCCAACGTCCTGACTTTC; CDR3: CASSFEGWGNSGANVLTF
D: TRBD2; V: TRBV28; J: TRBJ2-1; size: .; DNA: TGTGCCAGCAGTTTATCGGCGGGAGTCTACAATGAGCAGTTCTTC; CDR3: CASSLSAGVYNEQFF
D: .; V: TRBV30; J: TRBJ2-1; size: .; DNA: TGTGCCTGGAGTTCGGAGAGGCAGTTCTTC; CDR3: CAWSSERQFF
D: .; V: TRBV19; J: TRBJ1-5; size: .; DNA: TGTGCCAGTAGTATCCCGCCCGGGAGCAATCAGCCCCAGCATTTT; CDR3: CASSIPPGSNQPQHF
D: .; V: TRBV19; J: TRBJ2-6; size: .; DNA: TGTGCCAGCACCGGGAACGCTGGGGCCAACGTCCTGACTTTC; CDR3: CASTGNAGANVLTF
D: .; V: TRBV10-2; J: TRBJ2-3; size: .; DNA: TGCGCCAGCGGCGCAGGGGATGGCACAGATACGCAGTATTTT; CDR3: CASGAGDGTDTQYF